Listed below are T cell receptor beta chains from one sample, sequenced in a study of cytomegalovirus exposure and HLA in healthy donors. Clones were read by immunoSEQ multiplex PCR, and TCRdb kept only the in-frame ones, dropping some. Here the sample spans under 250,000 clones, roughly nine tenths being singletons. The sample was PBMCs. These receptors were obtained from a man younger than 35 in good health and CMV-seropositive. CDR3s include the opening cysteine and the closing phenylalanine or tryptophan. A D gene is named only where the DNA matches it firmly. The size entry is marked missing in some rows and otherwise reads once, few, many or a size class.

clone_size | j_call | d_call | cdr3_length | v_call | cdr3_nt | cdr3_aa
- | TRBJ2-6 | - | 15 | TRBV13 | TGTGCCAGCAGGGCTACCATCTCTGGGGCCAACGTCCTGACTTTC | CASRATISGANVLTF
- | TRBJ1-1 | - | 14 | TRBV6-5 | TGTGCCAGCAGTTACCTGGACAGGAACACTGAAGCTTTCTTT | CASSYLDRNTEAFF
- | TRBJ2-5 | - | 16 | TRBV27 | TGTGCCAGCAGCCCTGTGGGAGGGACACTCCAAGAGACCCAGTACTTC | CASSPVGGTLQETQYF
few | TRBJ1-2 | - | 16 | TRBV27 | TGTGCCAGCAGTGTACACCGTTCGGGGCGGAGAGATGGCTACACCTTC | CASSVHRSGRRDGYTF
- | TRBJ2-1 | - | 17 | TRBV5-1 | TGCGCCAGCCAAGGGGGGCTCGAGAAGCGCGGGTGGAATGAGCAGTTCTTC | CASQGGLEKRGWNEQFF
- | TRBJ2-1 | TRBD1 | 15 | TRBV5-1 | TGCGCCAGCAGCTTGGGAGGGACAGGTCCTAATGAGCAGTTCTTC | CASSLGGTGPNEQFF
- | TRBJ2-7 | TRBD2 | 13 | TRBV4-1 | TGCGCCAGCAGCTCAGCGGGGAGGGGCGAGCAGTACTTC | CASSSAGRGEQYF
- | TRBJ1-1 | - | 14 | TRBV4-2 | TGTGCCAGCAGCCAAGATTTAGAGAACACTGAAGCTTTCTTT | CASSQDLENTEAFF
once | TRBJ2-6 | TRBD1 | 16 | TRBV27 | TGTGCCAGCAGACGGGACAGAATCTCTGGGGCCAACGTCCTGACTTTC | CASRRDRISGANVLTF
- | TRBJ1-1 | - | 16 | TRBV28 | TGTGCCAGCAGCCCTAGGCTGAGGACAGCTAACACTGAAGCTTTCTTT | CASSPRLRTANTEAFF
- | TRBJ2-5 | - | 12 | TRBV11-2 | TGTGCCAGCAGCCTCGGACTGGAGACCCAGTACTTC | CASSLGLETQYF
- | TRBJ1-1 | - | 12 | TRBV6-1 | TGTGCCAGCATCGGGGGGGCGGTTGAAGCTTTCTTT | CASIGGAVEAFF
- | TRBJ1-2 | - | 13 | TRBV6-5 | TGTGCCAGCAGTTACTCGGACGGAGGTGGCTACACCTTC | CASSYSDGGGYTF
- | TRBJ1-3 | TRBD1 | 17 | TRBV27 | TGTGCCAGCAGCCCCCGGGGACAGGGCGGCTCTGGAAACACCATATATTTT | CASSPRGQGGSGNTIYF
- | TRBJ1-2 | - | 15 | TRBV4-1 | TGCGCCAGCAGCCAAATCGGGGCTTCTAACTATGGCTACACCTTC | CASSQIGASNYGYTF
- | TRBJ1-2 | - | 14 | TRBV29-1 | TGCAGCGTTGAAGATGGAACGGTGCACTATGGCTACACCTTC | CSVEDGTVHYGYTF
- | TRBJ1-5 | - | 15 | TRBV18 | TGTGCCAGCTCACCACGAGGGACGGCCGCCGAGCCCCAGCATTTT | CASSPRGTAAEPQHF
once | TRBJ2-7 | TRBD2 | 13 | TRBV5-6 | TGTGCCAGCAGCTGGGGACTAGAGGGCGAGCAGTACTTC | CASSWGLEGEQYF
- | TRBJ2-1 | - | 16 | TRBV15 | TGTGCCACCAGCAGAGGCAGGACCACTGACTACAATGAGCAGTTCTTC | CATSRGRTTDYNEQFF
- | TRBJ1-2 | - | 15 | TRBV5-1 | TGCGCCAGCAGTCTGCCGGGACCCACCAACTATGGCTACACCTTC | CASSLPGPTNYGYTF
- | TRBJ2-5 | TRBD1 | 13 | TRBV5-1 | TGCGCCAGCAGCTCAAGACAGGGTGAGACCCAGTACTTC | CASSSRQGETQYF
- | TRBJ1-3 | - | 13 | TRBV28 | TGTGCCAGCAGTTTAGAGCAAGGAAACACCATATATTTT | CASSLEQGNTIYF
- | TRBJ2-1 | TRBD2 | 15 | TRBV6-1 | TGTGCCAGCAGTTCACTAGCGGGAGGGGAGAATGAGCAGTTCTTC | CASSSLAGGENEQFF
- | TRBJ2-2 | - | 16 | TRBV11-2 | TGTGCCAGCAGCAACCGGGCCGAGGATTACACCGGGGAGCTGTTTTTT | CASSNRAEDYTGELFF
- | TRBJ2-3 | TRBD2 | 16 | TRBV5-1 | TGCGCCAGCAGCTCCGGGACTAGCGGGGGCACAGATACGCAGTATTTT | CASSSGTSGGTDTQYF
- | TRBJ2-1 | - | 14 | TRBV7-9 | TGTGCCAGCAGCAGAGGACTTAGCGGTGATGAGCAGTTCTTC | CASSRGLSGDEQFF
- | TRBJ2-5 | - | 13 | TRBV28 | TGTGCCAGCAAGGAAGGGATATTAGAGACCCAGTACTTC | CASKEGILETQYF
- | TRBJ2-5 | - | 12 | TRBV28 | TGTGCCAGCAGTTTGAACTGGGAGACCCAGTACTTC | CASSLNWETQYF
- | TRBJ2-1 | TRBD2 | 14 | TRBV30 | TGTGCCTGGAGTACCGGGACTAGCGGGAATGAGCAGTTCTTC | CAWSTGTSGNEQFF
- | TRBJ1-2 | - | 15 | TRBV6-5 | TGTGCCAGCAGACAGCCGCGGGGTCTGATCTATGGCTACACCTTC | CASRQPRGLIYGYTF
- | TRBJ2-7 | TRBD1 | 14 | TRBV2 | TGTGCCAGAGGGACAGGGGGACCATCTTACGAGCAGTACTTC | CARGTGGPSYEQYF
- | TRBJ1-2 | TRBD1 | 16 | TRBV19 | TGTGCCAGTAGTGGAAGGGGACAGTTTACTAACTATGGCTACACCTTC | CASSGRGQFTNYGYTF
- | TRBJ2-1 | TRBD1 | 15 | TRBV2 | TGTGCCAGCAGTGTTGGGACAGGGCCGTACAATGAGCAGTTCTTC | CASSVGTGPYNEQFF
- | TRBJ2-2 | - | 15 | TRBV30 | TGTGCCTGGAGTGCGGGAGAGTGGGACACCGGGGAGCTGTTTTTT | CAWSAGEWDTGELFF
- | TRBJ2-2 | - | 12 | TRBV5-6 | TGTGCCAGCAGCCGTAGGACCGGGGAGCTGTTTTTT | CASSRRTGELFF
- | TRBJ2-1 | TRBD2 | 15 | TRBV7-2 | TGTGCCAGCAGACCCCCCGGGACTAGGAGGAATGAGCAGTTCTTC | CASRPPGTRRNEQFF
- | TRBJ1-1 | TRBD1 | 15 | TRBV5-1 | TGCGCCAGCAGCTTGGGTAATACAGGGGGCACTGAAGCTTTCTTT | CASSLGNTGGTEAFF
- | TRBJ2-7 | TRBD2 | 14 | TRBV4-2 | TGTGCCAGCAGCCAAGAAATATTAGCGGGAGAACAGTACTTC | CASSQEILAGEQYF
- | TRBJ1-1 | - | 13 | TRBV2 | TGTGCCAGCAGCGCGGCTCCGACAGGCCAAGCTTTCTTT | CASSAAPTGQAFF
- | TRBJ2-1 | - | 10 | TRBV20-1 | TGCAGTGCTAACACGGATGAGCAGTTCTTC | CSANTDEQFF
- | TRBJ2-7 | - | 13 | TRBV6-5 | TGTGCCAGCAGTTACGCTATATCCTACGAGCAGTACTTC | CASSYAISYEQYF
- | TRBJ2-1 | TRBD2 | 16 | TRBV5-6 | TGTGCCAGCAGCTGGATGGGACTAGCGAACTACAATGAGCAGTTCTTC | CASSWMGLANYNEQFF
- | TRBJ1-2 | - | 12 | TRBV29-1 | TGCAGCGTTGAAGATCGGGTCCATGGCTACACCTTC | CSVEDRVHGYTF
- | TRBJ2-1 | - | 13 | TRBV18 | TGTGCCAGCTCAACATGGGCCGGGGATGAGCAGTTCTTC | CASSTWAGDEQFF
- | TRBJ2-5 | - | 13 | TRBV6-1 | TGTGCCAGCAGTGAACGGGGTCTGGAGACCCAGTACTTC | CASSERGLETQYF
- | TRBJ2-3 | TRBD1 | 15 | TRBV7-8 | TGTGCCAGCAGCTCAGCAGGACAGGGGGCAGATACGCAGTATTTT | CASSSAGQGADTQYF
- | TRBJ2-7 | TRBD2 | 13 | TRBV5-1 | TGCGCCAGCAGAGGTGGCGGGAGCGACGAGCAGTACTTC | CASRGGGSDEQYF
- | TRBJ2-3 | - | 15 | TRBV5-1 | TGCGCCAGCAGCCCGTGGGGGGCGAGCACAGATACGCAGTATTTT | CASSPWGASTDTQYF
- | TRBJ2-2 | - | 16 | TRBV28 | TGTGCCAGCAGTTTCGTCAGGCCTACGAACACCGGGGAGCTGTTTTTT | CASSFVRPTNTGELFF
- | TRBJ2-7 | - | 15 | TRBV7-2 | TGTGCCAGCAGCTTATCCTCACCTCCCTCCTACGAGCAGTACTTC | CASSLSSPPSYEQYF
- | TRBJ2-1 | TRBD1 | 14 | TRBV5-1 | TGCGCCAGCAGCCCCGGGACAGGCGGGGATGAGCAGTTCTTC | CASSPGTGGDEQFF
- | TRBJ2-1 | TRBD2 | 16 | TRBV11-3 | TGTGCCAGCAGCTTAGTAGGGACTAGCGGGACCAATGAGCAGTTCTTC | CASSLVGTSGTNEQFF
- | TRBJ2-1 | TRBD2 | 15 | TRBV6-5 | TGTGCCAGCAGGCCTTCTAGCGGACTCTACAATGAGCAGTTCTTC | CASRPSSGLYNEQFF
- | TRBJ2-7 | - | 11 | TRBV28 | TGTGCGACAAGTTTGAGGTACGAGCAGTACTTC | CATSLRYEQYF
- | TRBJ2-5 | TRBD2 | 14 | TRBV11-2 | TGTGCCAGCAGTTCCAGCGGGGCGCAAGAGACCCAGTACTTC | CASSSSGAQETQYF
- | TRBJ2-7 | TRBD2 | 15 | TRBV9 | TGTGCCAGCAGCCCGACCCTAGCGGGAGTAGGCGAGCAGTACTTC | CASSPTLAGVGEQYF
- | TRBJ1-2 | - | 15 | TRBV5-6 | TGTGCCAGCAGCTTGGTTGGCTCACCCGGCGGGGGCTACACCTTC | CASSLVGSPGGGYTF
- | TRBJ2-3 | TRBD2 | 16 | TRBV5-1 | TGCGCCAGCAGCCCTTCGTTGGGGGGGTATGGTGATACGCAGTATTTT | CASSPSLGGYGDTQYF
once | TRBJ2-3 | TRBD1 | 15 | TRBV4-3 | TGCGCCAGCAGCCAGGACAGGGTCTCGTCAGATACGCAGTATTTT | CASSQDRVSSDTQYF
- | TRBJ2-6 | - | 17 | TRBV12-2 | - | CASRSFNWGSGANVLTF